A selection of T cell receptor beta chains follows, all from one sample in a study of blood T cells in healthy people across ages. TCRdb redid the calling of the 5' RACE reads with MiXCR, one entry per CDR3 protein. The sample records about 970,000 distinct CDR3 sequences, roughly 47% being singletons. Sequences were obtained from blood. These receptors all stem from a woman aged 55-69 years in good health. Each CDR3 is given with its conserved first and last residue. A D gene is named only where the DNA matches it firmly. Size is stated for part of the rows, as once, few or many counts, or as a class when the clone is expanded.

TRBV5-1	TRBJ2-2	TRBD1	few	CASSQENRGWLAGELFF	TGCGCCAGCAGCCAGGAAAACAGGGGATGGTTGGCCGGGGAGCTGTTTTTT
TRBV4-2	TRBJ2-1	.	many	CASSLMGSDNEQFF	TGTGCCAGCAGCCTCATGGGCTCCGACAATGAGCAGTTCTTC
TRBV6-5	TRBJ2-7	.	.	CASSYTYGDPPGYEQYF	TGTGCCAGCAGTTACACCTATGGGGACCCCCCTGGGTACGAGCAGTACTTC
TRBV2	TRBJ2-7	TRBD2	.	CARSEEGLAIANEQYF	TGTGCCCGCAGTGAAGAGGGACTAGCGATTGCCAATGAGCAGTACTTC
TRBV27	TRBJ1-5	.	.	CASSPEAYREGYQPQHF	TGTGCCAGCAGTCCAGAGGCGTACAGGGAGGGTTATCAGCCCCAGCATTTT
TRBV11-2	TRBJ2-7	.	.	CASSAPTGKYYEQYF	TGTGCCAGCAGCGCCCCGACAGGAAAATACTACGAGCAGTACTTC
TRBV2	TRBJ2-2	TRBD2	.	CASIRGLAGIGELFF	TGTGCCAGCATCCGGGGACTAGCGGGAATCGGGGAGCTGTTTTTT
TRBV12-3/TRBV12-4	TRBJ1-4	.	.	CASSFGDEKLFF	TGTGCCAGCAGTTTTGGGGATGAAAAACTGTTTTTT
TRBV5-1	TRBJ2-7	.	.	CAGSSNGIRYEQYF	TGCGCCGGCAGCTCGAACGGGATAAGGTACGAGCAGTACTTC
TRBV10-3	TRBJ2-7	TRBD1	.	CAISDPQGVRPQARSQYF	TGTGCCATCAGTGACCCGCAGGGGGTCCGTCCCCAGGCACGCTCGCAGTACTTC
TRBV7-9	TRBJ2-5	.	few	CAIPFPVGVVEEETQYF	TGTGCCATCCCTTTTCCGGTGGGGGTGGTGGAGGAGGAGACCCAGTACTTC
TRBV4-2	TRBJ2-3	TRBD2	few	CASSDGTSGRNTDTQYF	TGTGCCAGCAGCGACGGGACTAGCGGGAGGAACACAGATACGCAGTATTTT
TRBV4-2	TRBJ1-1	.	few	CASSQREGWTEAFF	TGTGCCAGCAGCCAAAGGGAGGGTTGGACTGAAGCTTTCTTT
TRBV11-2	TRBJ1-2	TRBD1	.	CASSSPGQGEVYTF	TGTGCCAGCAGCTCTCCGGGACAGGGGGAAGTCTACACCTTC
TRBV11-2	TRBJ2-7	.	.	CASRKQGREQYF	TGTGCCAGCAGAAAACAGGGACGCGAGCAGTACTTC
TRBV7-2	TRBJ2-1	TRBD2	.	CASSLLEIAGVSYNEQFF	TGTGCCAGCAGCTTATTAGAGATAGCGGGAGTCTCCTACAATGAGCAGTTCTTC
TRBV4-2	TRBJ2-1	.	.	CASSQRSDGSYNEQFF	TGTGCCAGCAGCCAACGATCGGACGGATCCTACAATGAGCAGTTCTTC